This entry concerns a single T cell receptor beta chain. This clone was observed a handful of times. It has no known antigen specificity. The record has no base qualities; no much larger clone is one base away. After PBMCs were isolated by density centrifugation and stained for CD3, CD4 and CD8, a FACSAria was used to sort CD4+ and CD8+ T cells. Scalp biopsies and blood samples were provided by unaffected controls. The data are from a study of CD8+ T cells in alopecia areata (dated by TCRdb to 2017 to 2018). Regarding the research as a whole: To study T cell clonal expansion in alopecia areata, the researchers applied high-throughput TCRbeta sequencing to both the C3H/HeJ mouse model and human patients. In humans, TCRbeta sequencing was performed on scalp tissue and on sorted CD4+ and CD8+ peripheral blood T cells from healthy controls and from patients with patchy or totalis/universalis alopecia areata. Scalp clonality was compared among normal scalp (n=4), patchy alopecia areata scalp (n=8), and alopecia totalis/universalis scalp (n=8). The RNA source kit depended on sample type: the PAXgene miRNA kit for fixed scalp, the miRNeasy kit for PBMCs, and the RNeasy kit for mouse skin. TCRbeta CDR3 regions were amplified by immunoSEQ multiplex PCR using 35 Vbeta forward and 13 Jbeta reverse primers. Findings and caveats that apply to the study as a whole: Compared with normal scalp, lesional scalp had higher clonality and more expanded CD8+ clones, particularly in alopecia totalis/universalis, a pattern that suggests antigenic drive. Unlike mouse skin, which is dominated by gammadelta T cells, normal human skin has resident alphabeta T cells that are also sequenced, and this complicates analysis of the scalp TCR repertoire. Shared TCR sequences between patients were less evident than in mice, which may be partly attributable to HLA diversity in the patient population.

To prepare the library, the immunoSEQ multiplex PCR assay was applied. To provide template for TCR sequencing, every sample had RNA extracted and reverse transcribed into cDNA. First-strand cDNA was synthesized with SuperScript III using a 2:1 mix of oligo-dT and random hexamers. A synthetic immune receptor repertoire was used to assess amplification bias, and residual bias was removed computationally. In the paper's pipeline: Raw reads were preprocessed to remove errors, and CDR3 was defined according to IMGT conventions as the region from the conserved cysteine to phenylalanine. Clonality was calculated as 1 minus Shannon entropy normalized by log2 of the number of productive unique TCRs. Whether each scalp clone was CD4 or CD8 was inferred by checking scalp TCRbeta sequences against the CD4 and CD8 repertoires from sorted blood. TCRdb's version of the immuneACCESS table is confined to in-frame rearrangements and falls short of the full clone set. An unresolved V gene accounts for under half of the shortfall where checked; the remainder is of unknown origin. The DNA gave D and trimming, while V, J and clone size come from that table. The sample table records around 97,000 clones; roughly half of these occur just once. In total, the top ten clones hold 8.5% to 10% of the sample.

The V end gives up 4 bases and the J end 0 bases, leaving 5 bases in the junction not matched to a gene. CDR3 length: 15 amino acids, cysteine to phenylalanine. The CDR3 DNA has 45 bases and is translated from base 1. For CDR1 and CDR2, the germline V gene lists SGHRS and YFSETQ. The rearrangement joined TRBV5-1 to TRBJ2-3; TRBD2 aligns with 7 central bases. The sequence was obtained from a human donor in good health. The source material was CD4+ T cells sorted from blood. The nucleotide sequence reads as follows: TGCGCCAGCAGCCCCCTGCGGGGGAGCACAGATACGCAGTATTTT. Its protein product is CASSPLRGSTDTQYF.